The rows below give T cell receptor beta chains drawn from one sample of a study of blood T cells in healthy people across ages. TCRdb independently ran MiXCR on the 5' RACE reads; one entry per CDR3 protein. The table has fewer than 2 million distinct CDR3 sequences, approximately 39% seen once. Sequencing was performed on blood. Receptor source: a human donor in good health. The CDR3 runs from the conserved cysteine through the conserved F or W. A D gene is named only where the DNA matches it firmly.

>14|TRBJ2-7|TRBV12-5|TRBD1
CASGLGQGLYEQYF
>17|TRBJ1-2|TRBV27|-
CASSLSNRGGLFYGYTF
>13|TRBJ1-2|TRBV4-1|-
CASSQPENYGYTF
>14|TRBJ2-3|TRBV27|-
CASSFLTGRDTQYF
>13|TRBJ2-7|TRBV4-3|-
CASSPGYTYEQYF
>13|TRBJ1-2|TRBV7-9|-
CASSSTAAYGYTF
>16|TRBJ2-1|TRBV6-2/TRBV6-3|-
CASSYSPASPYNEQFF
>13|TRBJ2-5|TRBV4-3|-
CASSQDPWKTQYF
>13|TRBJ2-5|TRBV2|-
CASIPDLQETQYF
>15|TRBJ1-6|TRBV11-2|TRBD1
CASNAWTGSYSPLHF
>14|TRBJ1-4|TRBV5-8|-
CASSWYRGREKLFF
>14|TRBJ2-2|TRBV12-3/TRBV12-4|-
CASSERFGTGELFF
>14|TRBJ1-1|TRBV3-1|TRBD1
CASSTGQGYTEAFF
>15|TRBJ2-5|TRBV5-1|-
CASSLGTPERETQYF
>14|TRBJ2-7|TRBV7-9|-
CASSEEYTLREQYF
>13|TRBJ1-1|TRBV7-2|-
CASSLWTNTEAFF
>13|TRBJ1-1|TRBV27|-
CASRVGAGTEAFF
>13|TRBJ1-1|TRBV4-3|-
CASSQRVGTEAFF
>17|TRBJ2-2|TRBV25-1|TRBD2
CASSERAGGLAAGELFF
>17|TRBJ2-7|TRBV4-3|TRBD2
CASSQDKGAGGSYEQYF
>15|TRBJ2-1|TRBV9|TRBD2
CASSSSGTSFNEQFF
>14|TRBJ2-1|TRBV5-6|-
CASSSGTFYNEQFF
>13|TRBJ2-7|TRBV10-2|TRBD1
CAIRQGLSYEQYF
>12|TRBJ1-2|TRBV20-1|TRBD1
CSALDRGLGYTF
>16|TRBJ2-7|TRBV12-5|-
CASGLVIGRLPYEQYF
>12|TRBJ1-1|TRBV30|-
CAWTWTNTEAFF
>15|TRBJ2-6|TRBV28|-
CASSLRGMRANVLTF
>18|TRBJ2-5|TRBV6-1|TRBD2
CTSSPLGLAGGGQETQYF
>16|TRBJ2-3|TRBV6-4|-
CASSDRLGAHTDTQYF
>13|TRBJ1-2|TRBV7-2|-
CASSAGGGYGYTF
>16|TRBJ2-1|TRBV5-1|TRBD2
CASSLGLAGHYNEQFF
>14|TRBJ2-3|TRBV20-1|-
CSALGPQGTDTQYF
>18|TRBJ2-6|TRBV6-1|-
CASSTLRTVFSGANVPTF
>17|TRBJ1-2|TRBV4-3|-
CASSQEKSSGSNYGYTF
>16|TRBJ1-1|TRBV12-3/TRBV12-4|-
CASRPWTYLGGGEAFF
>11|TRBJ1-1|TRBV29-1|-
CSVVANTEAFF
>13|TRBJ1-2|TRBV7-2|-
CASSLQQRYGYTF